This T cell receptor (beta chain) derives from a study of CD8 T cells in ankylosing spondylitis. This clonotype was observed a few times. Antigen: not known. The CDR3 has 14 amino acids. V gave up 5 bases and J gave up 8 bases, with 18 bases separating them. Germline V gene sequence: CDR1 SGHTA, CDR2 FQGNSA. TCRdb fed the 5' RACE reads into MiXCR, producing one record per CDR3 protein. The table includes around 490,000 distinct CDR3 sequences, approximately 5.3% detected once. Study-wide results and caveats: Characteristic, it appeared, of ankylosing spondylitis blood was a TCR beta motif of eight or nine highly homologous variants.

Sequencing was performed on blood, either unsorted or a sorted T cell fraction (not recorded which). This TCR was sampled from a male donor with ankylosing spondylitis. V gene TRBV7-2 combines with J gene TRBJ1-2, with a weak D call TRBD1 (5 bases). The CDR3 bases are TGTGCCAGCAGCCCCGGGGGGTCGTGGGGCGGCTACACCTTC. Translating it yields CASSPGGSWGGYTF.